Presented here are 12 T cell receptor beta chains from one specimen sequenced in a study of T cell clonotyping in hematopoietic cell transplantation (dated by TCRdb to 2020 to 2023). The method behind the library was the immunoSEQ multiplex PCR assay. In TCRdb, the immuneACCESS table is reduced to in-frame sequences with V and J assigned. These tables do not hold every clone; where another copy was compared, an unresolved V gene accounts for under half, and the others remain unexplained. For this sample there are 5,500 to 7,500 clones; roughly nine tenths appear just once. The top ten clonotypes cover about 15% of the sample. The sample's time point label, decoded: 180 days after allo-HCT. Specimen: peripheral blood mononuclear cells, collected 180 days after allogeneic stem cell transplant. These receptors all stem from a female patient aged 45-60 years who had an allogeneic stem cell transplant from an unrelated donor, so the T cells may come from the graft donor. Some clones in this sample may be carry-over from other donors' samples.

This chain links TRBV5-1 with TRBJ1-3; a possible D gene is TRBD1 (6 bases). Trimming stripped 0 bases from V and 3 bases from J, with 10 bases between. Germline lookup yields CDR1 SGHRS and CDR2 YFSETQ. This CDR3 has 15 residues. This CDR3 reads CASSLETGYGNTIYF. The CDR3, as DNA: TGCGCCAGCAGCTTGGAAACAGGGTATGGAAACACCATATATTTT.

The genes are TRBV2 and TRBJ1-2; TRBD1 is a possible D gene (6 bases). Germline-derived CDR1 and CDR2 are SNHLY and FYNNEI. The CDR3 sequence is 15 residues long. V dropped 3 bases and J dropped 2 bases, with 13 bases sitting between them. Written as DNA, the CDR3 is TGTGCCAGCAGTGACCCCGGGACATCAAACTATGGCTACACCTTC. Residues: CASSDPGTSNYGYTF. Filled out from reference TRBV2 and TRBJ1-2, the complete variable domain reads EPEVTQTPSHQVTQMGQEVILRCVPISNHLYFYWYRQILGQKVEFLVSFYNNEISEKSEIFDDQFSVERPDGSNFTLKIRSTKLEDSAMYFCASSDPGTSNYGYTFGSGTRLTVV.

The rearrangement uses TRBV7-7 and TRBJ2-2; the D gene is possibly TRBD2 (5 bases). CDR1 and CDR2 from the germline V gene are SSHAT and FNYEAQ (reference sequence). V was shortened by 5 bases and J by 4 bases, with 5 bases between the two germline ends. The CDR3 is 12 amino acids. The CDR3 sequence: CASSEGTGELFF. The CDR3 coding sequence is TGTGCCAGCAGCGAGGGCACCGGGGAGCTGTTTTTT. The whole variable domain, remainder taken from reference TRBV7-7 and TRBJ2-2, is GAGVSQSPRYKVTKRGQDVTLRCDPISSHATLYWYQQALGQGPEFLTYFNYEAQPDKSGLPSDRFSAERPEGSISTLTIQRTEQRDSAMYRCASSEGTGELFFGEGSRLTVL.

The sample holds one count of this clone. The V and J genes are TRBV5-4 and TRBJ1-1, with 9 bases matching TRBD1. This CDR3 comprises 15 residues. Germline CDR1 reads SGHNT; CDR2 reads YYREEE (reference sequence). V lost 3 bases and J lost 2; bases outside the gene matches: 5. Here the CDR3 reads CASSSDRGRNTEAFF. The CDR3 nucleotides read TGTGCCAGCAGCTCGGACAGGGGACGAAACACTGAAGCTTTCTTT.

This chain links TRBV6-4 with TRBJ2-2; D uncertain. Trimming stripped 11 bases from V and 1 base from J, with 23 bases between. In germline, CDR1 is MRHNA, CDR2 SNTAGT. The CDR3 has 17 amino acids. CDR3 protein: CARPSGPDLKNTGELFF. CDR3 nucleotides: TGTGCCCGCCCCTCAGGCCCCGATCTTAAGAACACCGGGGAGCTGTTTTTT.

The CDR3 loop is CASSRGTGGWDTQYF. The CDR3 DNA sequence: TGTGCCAGCAGCCGCGGGACAGGGGGCTGGGATACGCAGTATTTT. The J gene is TRBJ2-3, the V gene TRBV28, with TRBD1 matching over 12 bases. V dropped 6 bases and J dropped 6; count of bases not matched to a gene: 7. CDR3 size: 15 residues. Germline V CDR1 and CDR2: MDHEN, SYDVKM.

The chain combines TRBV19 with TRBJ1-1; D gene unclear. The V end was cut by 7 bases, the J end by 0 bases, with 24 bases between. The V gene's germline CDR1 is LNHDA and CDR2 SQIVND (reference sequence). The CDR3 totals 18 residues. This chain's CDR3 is CASTMEVKGIRMNTEAFF. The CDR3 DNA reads TGTGCCAGTACCATGGAGGTAAAGGGAATTCGCATGAACACTGAAGCTTTCTTT.

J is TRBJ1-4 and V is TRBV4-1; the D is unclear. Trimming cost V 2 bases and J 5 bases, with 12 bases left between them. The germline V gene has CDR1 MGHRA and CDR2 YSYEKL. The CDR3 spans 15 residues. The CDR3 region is CASSQPDRVNEKLFF. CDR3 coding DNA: TGCGCCAGCAGCCAACCGGACCGGGTAAATGAAAAACTGTTTTTT.

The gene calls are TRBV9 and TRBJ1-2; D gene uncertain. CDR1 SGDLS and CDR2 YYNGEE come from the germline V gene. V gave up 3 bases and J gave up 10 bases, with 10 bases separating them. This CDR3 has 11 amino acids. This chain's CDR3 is CASSASSHYTF. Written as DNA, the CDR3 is TGTGCCAGCAGCGCCTCTTCTCACTACACCTTC.

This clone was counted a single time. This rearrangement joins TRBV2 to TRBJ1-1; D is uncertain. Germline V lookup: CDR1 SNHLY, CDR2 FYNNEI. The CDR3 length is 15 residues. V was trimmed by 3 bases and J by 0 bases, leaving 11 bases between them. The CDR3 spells CASSDRYEMNTEAFF. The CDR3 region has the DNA TGTGCCAGCAGTGACAGGTATGAGATGAACACTGAAGCTTTCTTT.

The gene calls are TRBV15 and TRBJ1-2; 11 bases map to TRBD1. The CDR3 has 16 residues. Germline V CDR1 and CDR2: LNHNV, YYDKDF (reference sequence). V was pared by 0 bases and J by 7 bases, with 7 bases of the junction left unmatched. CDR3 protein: CATSRDMGQGGGGYTF. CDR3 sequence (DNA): TGTGCCACCAGCAGAGATATGGGACAGGGGGGTGGTGGCTACACCTTC.

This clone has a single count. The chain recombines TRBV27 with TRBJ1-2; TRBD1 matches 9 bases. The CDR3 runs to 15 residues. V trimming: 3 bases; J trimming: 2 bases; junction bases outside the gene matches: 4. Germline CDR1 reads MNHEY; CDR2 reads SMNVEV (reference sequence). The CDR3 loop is CASSFWTGANYGYTF. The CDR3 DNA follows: TGTGCCAGCAGTTTTTGGACAGGGGCGAACTATGGCTACACCTTC.